These 27 T cell receptor beta chains share one sample of origin, sequenced in a study of vaccination and CD4 T cells after COVID-19. Antigens of these TCRs are unknown. Cultured CD4+ T cell DNA was sequenced using the Oncomine TCR Beta short-read assay. TCRdb re-derived calls from the PCR reads in MiXCR, one entry per CDR3 protein. In the table there are over 11,000 distinct CDR3 sequences, 20% to 25% of which are singletons. The treatment is: roughly ten-day PBMC culture with coronavirus spike peptide pools or control peptides (ViraFEST assay). Input material: cultured CD4+ T cells from blood. The source of these receptors is a human donor with COVID-19.

About this clonotype itself: A read error may be the cause here, since a much bigger clone is one base away. The V and J genes are TRBV7-2 and TRBJ1-5; 10 bases are shared with TRBD1. CDR3 size: 15 residues. V trimming: 5 bases; J trimming: 10 bases; junction bases outside the gene matches: 11. CDR1 and CDR2 from the germline V gene are SGHTA and FQGNSA. The CDR3 DNA reads TGTGCCAGCAGCCCCAGGACAGGGGGTGGTCATCCCCAGCATTTT. This gives the protein CASSPRTGGGHPQHF.

CDR3 DNA: TGTGCCAGCAGCTTTTTGAGGGCCACCCAGGTGCCAGATACGCAGTATTTT. As protein: CASSFLRATQVPDTQYF. The chain joins TRBV5-4 to TRBJ2-3, with D tentatively TRBD2 (5 bases). The germline gives CDR1 SGHNT, CDR2 YYREEE (reference sequence). V was clipped by 2 bases and J by 4 bases, with 20 bases between them. The CDR3 covers 17 residues.

The table lists this clonotype with a few counts. The chain employs TRBV19 and TRBJ1-4, with D possibly being TRBD1 (5 bases). The ends were cut back, 2 bases at V and 7 bases at J, with 14 bases in the middle. CDR3 length: 15 residues. The germline gives CDR1 LNHDA, CDR2 SQIVND (reference sequence). In nucleotides, the CDR3 is TGTGCCAGTAGTATAACCCCCCGCAGGGCTGAAAAACTGTTTTTT. Translation gives CASSITPRRAEKLFF.

In its sample, this clonotype was seen a few times. One end of the junction fails to match germline, which may point to a read error. The V and J genes are TRBV7-7 and TRBJ2-2, with a tentative D call TRBD1 (6 bases). The CDR3 sequence is 12 residues long. Germline CDR1 reads SSHAT; CDR2 reads FNYEAQ (reference sequence). CDR3 bases: TGTGCTAGCAGCTCAGGGGCCGGGGAGCTGTTTTTT. Encoded protein: CASSSGAGELFF.

V usage is TRBV2 and J usage is TRBJ2-5; D may correspond to TRBD1 or TRBD2 (7 bases each). The length of the CDR3 is 15 residues. CDR1 and CDR2 from the germline V gene are SNHLY and FYNNEI. V was clipped by 6 bases and J by 2 bases, with 16 bases between them. This CDR3 is CASRFPRGGQETQYF. CDR3 sequence (DNA): TGTGCCAGCAGATTCCCCAGGGGGGGGCAAGAGACCCAGTACTTC.

This chain links TRBV6-4 with TRBJ1-1; tentatively, D is TRBD1 (5 bases). CDR3 length: 13 amino acids. Germline CDR1 MRHNA, CDR2 SNTAGT. Trimming took off 6 bases at V and 1 base at J, with 9 bases between the two ends. Here the CDR3 DNA reads TGTGCCAGCAGCGGGGCAGGGAACACTGAAGCTTTCTTT. Protein sequence: CASSGAGNTEAFF.

The chain employs TRBV12-3 or TRBV12-4 and TRBJ1-2; D remains ambiguous. V was cut by 6 bases and J by 2 bases, with 4 bases left in between. This CDR3 region has 11 residues. As DNA, the CDR3 is TGTGCCAGCAGCTTCAACTATGGCTACACCTTC. This codes for CASSFNYGYTF.

The genes are TRBV10-3 and TRBJ2-2; D is possibly TRBD1 (5 bases). Germline lookup yields CDR1 ENHRY and CDR2 SYGVKD. The CDR3 is made up of 14 amino acids. V lost 9 bases and J 6 bases, leaving 17 bases between the germline ends. The CDR3 nucleotides are TGTGCCATGATGGGTCAAGGGGAAGCCGGGGAGCTGTTTTTT. Its protein product is CAMMGQGEAGELFF.

This sequence joins TRBV18 and TRBJ1-4; D gene ambiguous. This CDR3 has 14 residues. CDR1 and CDR2 (germline): KGHSH, LQKENI. The ends were cut back, 5 bases at V and 1 base at J, with 8 bases in the middle. The CDR3 bases are TGTGCCAGCTCATGGGGTGGAACTAATGAAAAACTGTTTTTT. This gives the protein CASSWGGTNEKLFF.

This chain connects TRBV7-2 to TRBJ2-5; 9 bases line up with TRBD2. CDR3 length: 18 residues. V shed 1 base, J shed 7 bases, and the junction held 16 bases outside the gene matches. Germline loops: CDR1 SGHTA, CDR2 FQGNSA. Here the CDR3 reads CASSLVLRGGAGEGTQYF. The CDR3, as DNA: TGTGCCAGCAGCTTAGTTTTGCGGGGGGGAGCGGGGGAGGGGACCCAGTACTTC. Full variable domain (missing parts from reference TRBV7-2 and TRBJ2-5): GAGVSQSPSNKVTEKGKDVELRCDPISGHTALYWYRQSLGQGLEFLIYFQGNSAPDKSGLPSDRFSAERTGGSVSTLTIQRTQQEDSAVYLCASSLVLRGGAGEGTQYFGPGTRLLVL.

This chain uses TRBV12-3 or TRBV12-4 with TRBJ1-2; 11 bases line up with TRBD1. This CDR3 has 15 amino acids. J gave up 6 bases and V 6 bases, and 9 bases lay outside the gene matches. CDR3 protein: CASSPDRGQGDGYTF. Here the CDR3 DNA reads TGTGCCAGCAGCCCGGACAGGGGGCAAGGGGATGGCTACACCTTC.

The gene calls are TRBV20-1 and TRBJ1-1; no clear D gene. The CDR3 is 13 residues long. The V gene's germline CDR1 is DFQATT and CDR2 SNEGSKA (reference sequence). Trimming stripped 0 bases from V and 5 bases from J, with 10 bases between. The CDR3 loop reads CSARDVVVTEAFF. CDR3 bases: TGCAGTGCTAGAGATGTGGTTGTTACTGAAGCTTTCTTT.

V and J are TRBV20-1 and TRBJ1-5, with TRBD1 matching over 8 bases. This CDR3 contains 14 residues. V shed 0 bases and J 7 bases; nucleotides not matched to a gene: 5. CDR1 is DFQATT and CDR2 is SNEGSKA in the germline V gene (reference sequence). CDR3 bases: TGCAGTGCTAGAGAGCTGACAGGGGACCAGCCCCAGCATTTT. Protein sequence: CSARELTGDQPQHF.

This clonotype was observed a few times. The CDR3 sequence is CSASPWSPLHF. The CDR3 DNA reads as TGCAGTGCTAGTCCGTGGTCACCCCTCCACTTT. The chain recombines TRBV20-1 with TRBJ1-6; D gene ambiguous. This CDR3 spans 11 amino acids. V lost 3 bases and J lost 10, with 7 bases in between. The germline V gene has CDR1 DFQATT and CDR2 SNEGSKA (reference sequence).

In its sample, this clonotype ranks as medium-sized. This chain connects TRBV20-1 to TRBJ1-5; D is ambiguous. V was shortened by 1 base and J by 0 bases, with 7 bases between the two germline ends. CDR3 size: 14 residues. CDR1 is DFQATT and CDR2 is SNEGSKA in the germline V gene (reference sequence). The CDR3 DNA follows: TGCAGTGCTAGAGGGGGTAATAGCAATCAGCCCCAGCATTTT. This codes for CSARGGNSNQPQHF.

The chain is built from TRBV19 and TRBJ1-5; D gene ambiguous. Germline V gene sequence: CDR1 LNHDA, CDR2 SQIVND (reference sequence). The V gene lost 2 bases and the J gene lost 4 bases, with 12 bases spanning the gap. This CDR3 has 15 amino acids. The CDR3 here is CASSITTKANQPQHF. The CDR3 DNA reads as TGTGCCAGTAGTATAACGACAAAAGCAAATCAGCCCCAGCATTTT.

The genes are TRBV19 and TRBJ1-2; no firm D call. V lost 9 bases and J 7 bases, leaving 18 bases between the germline ends. The CDR3 loop spans 13 amino acids. From germline, CDR1 is LNHDA and CDR2 SQIVND (reference sequence). This CDR3 reads CASKFRGLVGYTF. The CDR3 DNA follows: TGTGCCAGCAAGTTCAGAGGGTTGGTTGGCTACACCTTC.

The sample holds a few counts of this clonotype. Here the CDR3 reads CASNSQGLSNQPQHF. The CDR3 region has the DNA TGTGCCAGCAACTCACAGGGACTCAGCAATCAGCCCCAGCATTTT. The genes are TRBV28 and TRBJ1-5; D may be TRBD1 (6 bases). The CDR3 is made up of 15 amino acids. Germline V lookup: CDR1 MDHEN, CDR2 SYDVKM. With 7 bases removed from V and 1 base from J, the gap between germline ends came to 14 bases.

This clonotype rates as medium-sized. This chain links TRBV30 with TRBJ1-5; TRBD1 might be the D (5 bases). Between the trimmed V and J ends, which lost 1 base and 0 bases, there was a span of 10 bases. Per the germline V gene, CDR1 is GTSNPN and CDR2 is SVGIG (reference sequence). The CDR3 extends over 15 amino acids. DNA for the CDR3: TGTGCCTGGAGTGGACAGTCCTATAGCAATCAGCCCCAGCATTTT. This sequence encodes CAWSGQSYSNQPQHF.

Only a few counts were recorded for this clonotype. The rearrangement uses TRBV6-1 and TRBJ1-3, with D perhaps matching TRBD1 (5 bases). The CDR3 covers 15 residues. V was trimmed by 6 bases and J by 0 bases, leaving 12 bases between them. Germline V lookup: CDR1 MNHNS, CDR2 SASEGT. The CDR3 spells CASRTDRPSGNTIYF. The DNA of the CDR3 is TGTGCCAGCAGAACCGACAGACCCTCTGGAAACACCATATATTTT.

This rearrangement joins TRBV4-2 to TRBJ2-3; 12 nucleotides line up with TRBD2. CDR3 length: 17 amino acids. J lost 3 bases, V lost 1 base, and 5 bases had no gene match. Looked up from germline, CDR1 is LGHNA and CDR2 is YNFKEQ. The CDR3 coding sequence is TGTGCCAGCAGCCAAGCGGCTAGCGGGGGGGTGACAGATACGCAGTATTTT. Its protein is CASSQAASGGVTDTQYF.

This clonotype occurred a few times. The genes are TRBV15 and TRBJ1-4, with D tentatively TRBD1 (6 bases). Germline V CDR1 and CDR2: LNHNV, YYDKDF (reference sequence). V was clipped by 0 bases and J by 5 bases, with 13 bases between them. This CDR3 has 16 residues. Here the CDR3 DNA reads TGTGCCACCAGCAGAGATTTGGCAGGGGAAAATGAAAAACTGTTTTTT. Amino acid sequence: CATSRDLAGENEKLFF.

Relative to its sample, this clonotype is medium-sized (0.01 to 0.1%). The V and J genes are TRBV7-2 and TRBJ1-5; weak D call: TRBD1 (5 bases). Trimming removed 5 bases from V and 5 bases from J, with 16 bases in between. CDR3 length: 15 amino acids. Germline V gene data show CDR1 as SGHTA and CDR2 as FQGNSA. CDR3: CASSPPGGGDQPQHF. The DNA of the CDR3 is TGTGCCAGCAGCCCCCCGGGGGGGGGAGATCAGCCCCAGCATTTT.

The chain employs TRBV16 and TRBJ1-4; 8 bases match TRBD1. Germline assignment: CDR1 KGHSY and CDR2 FQNENV. This CDR3 region has 14 residues. The trim removed 6 bases at V and 6 bases at J, leaving 6 bases unmatched. The CDR3 DNA sequence: TGTGCCAGCAGTCCACGGACAGGGTATGAAAAACTGTTTTTT. This codes for CASSPRTGYEKLFF.

This chain joins TRBV20-1 and TRBJ2-7; D may correspond to TRBD1 or TRBD2 (5 bases each). Germline V gives CDR1 DFQATT, CDR2 SNEGSKA (reference sequence). This CDR3 has 15 amino acids. The V end lost 4 bases, the J end lost 3 bases, and 19 bases lay between the germline ends. The DNA for the CDR3 is TGCAGTGCTATAAATCCTCGTGAGGGGCACTACGAGCAGTACTTC. Translating gives CSAINPREGHYEQYF.

This chain connects TRBV20-1 to TRBJ2-3, with a tentative D call TRBD2 (6 bases). This CDR3 has 13 amino acids. V was trimmed by 3 bases and J by 2 bases, leaving 9 bases between them. CDR1 is DFQATT, CDR2 SNEGSKA, per germline (reference sequence). Here the CDR3 reads CSARDYYTDTQYF. CDR3 bases: TGCAGTGCTAGGGACTACTACACAGATACGCAGTATTTT.

The chain combines TRBV11-2 with TRBJ1-6; TRBD1 is a possible D gene (5 bases). The CDR3 has 13 amino acids. CDR1 and CDR2 from the germline V gene are SGHAT and FQNNGV. The ends were cut back, 2 bases at V and 11 bases at J, with 10 bases in the middle. CDR3: CASSLQGSAPLHF. In DNA form, the CDR3 reads TGTGCCAGCAGCTTACAGGGCTCGGCACCCCTCCACTTT.